The entry below describes one T cell receptor (beta chain). Its matching antigen is unknown. Constant-segment-primed 5'RACE gave TCR alpha and TCR beta cDNA libraries with sample barcodes and UMIs. MiXCR, run by TCRdb on the 5' RACE reads, gives a single entry per CDR3 protein. The table has over 95,000 distinct CDR3 sequences, 20% to 25% seen once. The record originates from a study of T-cell memory formation after mild COVID-19. General study findings and limits: Detection of some responders pre-infection suggested pre-existing cross-reactive memory T cells participated. Confirmation of SARS-CoV-2 specificity was lacking for second-wave clones peaking day 37. Most CD4+ clones that shrank were in CM and EM, while CD8+ ones turned up in EMRA.

This CDR3 has 13 residues. Germline V gives CDR1 MNHEY, CDR2 SVGEGT. V gave up 0 bases and J gave up 4 bases, with 7 bases separating them. This TCR was sampled from a man in his late teens or twenties who had mild COVID-19 (a few samples of this study predate the infection). Cell type and time point are not known. Material for sequencing was PBMCs or a T cell subset sorted from them (not recorded which). This chain uses TRBV6-2 or TRBV6-3 with TRBJ2-7; D is unclear. Here the CDR3 reads CASSYSMGYEQYF. CDR3 in DNA: TGTGCCAGCAGTTACTCGATGGGGTACGAGCAGTACTTC.